This TCR beta chain was identified during a study of cytomegalovirus exposure and HLA in healthy donors. V dropped 0 bases and J dropped 11 bases, with 16 bases sitting between them. This CDR3 contains 13 residues. Germline-derived CDR1 and CDR2 are GTSNPN and SVGIG (reference sequence). PCR amplification relied on 60 Vbeta primers (plus 13 Jbeta primers). Method: immunoSEQ multiplex PCR; TCRdb's copy keeps in-frame clones and lacks some. The data hold approximately 200,000 clones, with roughly four fifths observed a single time. The specimen sequenced was PBMCs. The chain recombines TRBV30 with TRBJ1-1; D uncertain. This TCR derives from a man aged 25-45 years in good health and CMV-seronegative. The CDR3 DNA reads TGTGCCTGGAGTGTTTTGCGGGAGGTGGATGCTTTCTTT. This encodes CAWSVLREVDAFF.